This TCR beta chain was captured by sequencing in a study of shared clonotypes between healthy human individuals. Germline V gives CDR1 MDHEN, CDR2 SYDVKM. V was cut by 7 bases and J by 2 bases, with 21 bases left in between. The CDR3 contains 16 residues. For sorted subsets, roughly 200 ng DNA per replicate equaled about 30,000 T cell genomes. The data were produced by immunoSEQ multiplex PCR, yet TCRdb's version contains in-frame clones alone and is incomplete. Among approximately 1,500,000 clones listed, nearly 99% were seen once. CD4+ cells yielded CD45RA+ naive and CD45RA-negative memory subsets. As to this clone: The antigen remains unidentified.

Study conclusions and caveats: Naive subsets usually exceeded memory subsets in estimated richness. Sharing across four donors was seen in about 5% of naive CD4 clonotypes.

The receptor's source is a man aged 30-40 years in good health. The sequenced material came from naive CD4+ T cells sorted from blood. This sample's subset: CD45RA+ positively selected. The chain employs TRBV28 and TRBJ2-7; D may be TRBD2 (7 bases). DNA of the CDR3: TGTGCCAGCACCCCGTCCCTAGGGGGGGGCGCCTACGAGCAGTACTTC. Its translation: CASTPSLGGGAYEQYF.